This entry lists 14 T cell receptor beta chains sequenced from one sample in a study of identical twins. TCRdb reanalysed the 5' RACE reads using MiXCR and keeps one entry per CDR3 protein. The table has hundreds of thousands of distinct CDR3 sequences, 6.1% seen once. Specimen: naive T cells sorted from blood. Receptors originate from a young man in good health.

This clonotype was seen many times. The CDR3 region has the DNA TGCGCCAGCAGCCACCCGGGACAGTCTTCCTACAATGAGCAGTTCTTC. Residues: CASSHPGQSSYNEQFF. The chain recombines TRBV4-1 with TRBJ2-1; 7 bases line up with TRBD1. V gave up 3 bases and J gave up 1 base; unmatched junction bases: 6. The V gene's germline CDR1 is MGHRA and CDR2 YSYEKL. The CDR3 is 16 amino acids.

This clonotype was observed a few times. This chain links TRBV20-1 with TRBJ1-1; D is possibly TRBD1 (5 bases). Germline V gives CDR1 DFQATT, CDR2 SNEGSKA (reference sequence). Trimming removed 6 bases at V and 3 bases at J, with 23 bases between. The CDR3 spans 16 residues. CDR3 protein: CSAPKTTYGGDTEAFF. For the CDR3, the DNA is TGCAGTGCACCTAAGACCACATACGGGGGTGACACTGAAGCTTTCTTT.

This clonotype was found many times. The V gene is TRBV29-1, the J gene TRBJ1-6, with 9 bases fitting TRBD1. The germline gives CDR1 SQVTM, CDR2 ANQGSEA. The CDR3 runs to 14 residues. V lost 6 bases and J lost 7; bases outside the gene matches: 7. The CDR3 nucleotides read TGCAGCGTCGCCAGGGACAGGGAGAATTCACCCCTCCACTTT. Encoded protein: CSVARDRENSPLHF. The variable domain in full, with the rest retrieved from reference TRBV29-1 and TRBJ1-6, is SAVISQKPSRDICQRGTSLTIQCQVDSQVTMMFWYRQQPGQSLTLIATANQGSEATYESGFVIDKFPISRPNLTFSTLTVSNMSPEDSSIYLCSVARDRENSPLHFGNGTRLTVT.

This clonotype was seen only a few times. The rearrangement links TRBV29-1 to TRBJ2-5; possible D gene TRBD1, 5 bases. V was clipped by 7 bases and J by 1 base, with 13 bases between them. Germline CDR1 is SQVTM and CDR2 is ANQGSEA. The length of the CDR3 is 13 residues. CDR3 amino acids: CSAFGQGQETQYF. The CDR3 region has the DNA TGCAGCGCTTTTGGGCAGGGCCAAGAGACCCAGTACTTC.

This sequence joins TRBV11-2 and TRBJ2-4, with 15 bases matching TRBD2. The CDR3 has 19 amino acids. The germline V gene has CDR1 SGHAT and CDR2 FQNNGV. The V and J ends lost 5 bases and 1 base, in that order; junction bases with no gene match: 9. The CDR3 sequence is CASSPRTSGRASAKNIQYF. The CDR3 DNA reads as TGTGCCAGCAGCCCGCGGACTAGCGGGAGGGCCTCGGCCAAAAACATTCAGTACTTC.

This chain links TRBV6-1 with TRBJ1-3; D remains ambiguous. V was pared by 6 bases and J by 2 bases, with 14 bases between. This CDR3 has 15 residues. Germline CDR1 and CDR2: MNHNS and SASEGT. CDR3 sequence: CASSPGRLTGNTIYF. The CDR3 DNA is TGTGCCAGCAGCCCTGGCCGACTGACTGGAAACACCATATATTTT.

This clonotype showed up many times. This chain joins TRBV20-1 and TRBJ2-7, with no clear D. Trimming stripped 0 bases from V and 3 bases from J, with 6 bases between. This CDR3 contains 12 residues. Germline values: CDR1 DFQATT, CDR2 SNEGSKA (reference sequence). The CDR3 DNA reads as TGCAGTGCTAGAGATACAGTCTACGAGCAGTACTTC. Its protein product is CSARDTVYEQYF.

This clonotype has ten or more counts. The chain combines TRBV13 with TRBJ2-1; D not resolved. Germline V gives CDR1 PRHDT, CDR2 FYEKMQ (reference sequence). V dropped 2 bases and J dropped 0 bases, with 5 bases sitting between them. The CDR3 is 14 residues long. The CDR3 nucleotides are TGTGCCAGCAGCTTAAGGGCCTCCTACAATGAGCAGTTCTTC. Protein sequence: CASSLRASYNEQFF.

This clonotype was counted ten times or more. The J gene is TRBJ1-2, the V gene TRBV29-1; D call uncertain. The germline gives CDR1 SQVTM, CDR2 ANQGSEA. V was pared by 3 bases and J by 0 bases, with 5 bases between. This CDR3 spans 12 amino acids. CDR3 residues: CSVDLTNYGYTF. CDR3 DNA: TGCAGCGTTGATCTTACTAACTATGGCTACACCTTC.

The V gene is TRBV30, the J gene TRBJ2-2; D gene unclear. Trimming removed 5 bases at V and 5 bases at J, with 12 bases between. The CDR3 has 13 residues. Per germline, CDR1 GTSNPN and CDR2 SVGIG (reference sequence). CDR3 region: CAWLMHRTGELFF. The CDR3 nucleotides are TGTGCCTGGTTGATGCATCGTACCGGGGAGCTGTTTTTT.

This clonotype showed up just a few times. The V and J genes are TRBV20-1 and TRBJ2-5; D is possibly TRBD1 (6 bases). Germline V gives CDR1 DFQATT, CDR2 SNEGSKA (reference sequence). V lost 4 bases to trimming and J lost 0 bases, with 15 bases between them. This CDR3 has 15 residues. The CDR3 reads CSATLDRLYQETQYF. The CDR3 coding sequence is TGCAGTGCTACTTTAGACAGGCTGTACCAAGAGACCCAGTACTTC.

This clonotype was counted between two and nine times. The chain is built from TRBV12-3 or TRBV12-4 and TRBJ2-7, with TRBD2 matching 8 bases. Unmatched junction bases numbered 12, after V lost 8 bases and J lost 3 bases. CDR3 length: 15 residues. The DNA of the CDR3 is TGTGCCAGCCGCCCAGCTAGCGGGTGGGACTACGAGCAGTACTTC. This translates into CASRPASGWDYEQYF.

Many counts were recorded for this clonotype. The chain couples TRBV12-3 or TRBV12-4 to TRBJ2-2, with 7 bases aligning to TRBD1. The CDR3 runs 15 residues. Trimming at V came to 7 bases and at J to 4 bases, leaving 9 bases not matched to a gene. The CDR3 protein is CASIPGQAGTGELFF. Written as DNA, the CDR3 is TGTGCCAGCATCCCCGGACAGGCGGGCACCGGGGAGCTGTTTTTT.

This clonotype was observed a few times. The V call is TRBV5-1, the J call TRBJ2-1; D remains unclear. The CDR3 covers 14 residues. V gave up 9 bases and J gave up 0 bases, with 13 bases separating them. From germline, CDR1 is SGHRS and CDR2 YFSETQ. The CDR3 coding sequence is TGCGCCACCAGAGACCCGGGCTCCTACAATGAGCAGTTCTTC. Encoded protein: CATRDPGSYNEQFF.